This paragraph reports one T cell receptor beta chain. The V gene's germline CDR1 is MNHNY and CDR2 SVGAGI (reference sequence). The CDR3 runs 15 residues. V gave up 6 bases and J gave up 8 bases; unmatched junction bases: 9. This sample was taken from a study of blood T cells in healthy people across ages. A second roughly 6 to 11 cycle PCR used barcoded and J-beta primers. TCRdb analysed the 5' RACE reads with MiXCR anew, one entry per CDR3 protein. The top ten hold around a quarter of the sample, which has roughly 730,000 distinct CDR3 sequences, more than 50% seen once. This chain joins TRBV6-6 and TRBJ2-1, with 11 bases lining up with TRBD2. This receptor was obtained from a man between 40 and 49 years old in good health. Input material: blood. The CDR3, as DNA: TGTGCCAGCAGCGAGGTAGCGGGAGGGGGGTATGAGCAGTTCTTC. It codes for CASSEVAGGGYEQFF.